This T cell receptor (beta chain) was observed in a study of control samples from healthy donors and cancer patients. Assay used: immunoSEQ multiplex PCR; TCRdb lists only in-frame clones, some missing. The sample contains 63,000 or so clones, over 70% of which appear only once. The junction had 2 bases not matched to a gene; V was cut back by 4 bases and J by 2 bases. The CDR3 sequence is 13 residues long. In germline, CDR1 is SGDLS, CDR2 YYNGEE. The sample taken for sequencing was blood. The rearrangement joins TRBV9 to TRBJ2-5, with 7 bases that match TRBD1. This clonotype was obtained from a man aged 45-60 years in good health. The CDR3: CASSPGQQETQYF. CDR3 DNA sequence: TGTGCCAGCAGCCCGGGACAGCAAGAGACCCAGTACTTC.